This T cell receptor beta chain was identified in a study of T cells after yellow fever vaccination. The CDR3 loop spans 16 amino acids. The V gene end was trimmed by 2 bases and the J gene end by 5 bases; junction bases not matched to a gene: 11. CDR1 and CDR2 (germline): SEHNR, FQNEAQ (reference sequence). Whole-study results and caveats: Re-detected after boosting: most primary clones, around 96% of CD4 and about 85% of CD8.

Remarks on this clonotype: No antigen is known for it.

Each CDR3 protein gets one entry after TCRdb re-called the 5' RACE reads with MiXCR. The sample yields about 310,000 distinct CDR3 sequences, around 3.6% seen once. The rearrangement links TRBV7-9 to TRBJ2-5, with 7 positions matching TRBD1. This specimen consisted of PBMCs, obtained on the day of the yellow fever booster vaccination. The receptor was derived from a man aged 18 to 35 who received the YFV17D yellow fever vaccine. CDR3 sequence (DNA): TGTGCCAGCAGCTTAAACCCGACAGGGCGGTGGGAGACCCAGTACTTC. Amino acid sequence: CASSLNPTGRWETQYF.